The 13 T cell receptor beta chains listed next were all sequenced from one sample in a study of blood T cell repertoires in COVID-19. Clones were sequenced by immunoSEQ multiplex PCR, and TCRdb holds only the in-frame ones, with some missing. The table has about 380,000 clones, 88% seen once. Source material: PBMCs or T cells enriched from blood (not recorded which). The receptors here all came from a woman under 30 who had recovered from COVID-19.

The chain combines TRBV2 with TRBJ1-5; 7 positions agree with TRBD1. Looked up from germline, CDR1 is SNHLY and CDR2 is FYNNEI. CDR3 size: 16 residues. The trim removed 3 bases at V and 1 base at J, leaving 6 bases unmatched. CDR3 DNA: TGTGCCAGCAGTGATGCGACAGGGCAAAGCAATCAGCCCCAGCATTTT. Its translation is CASSDATGQSNQPQHF.

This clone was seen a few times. CDR3 nucleotide sequence: TGCGCCAGCAGCCCATCCAGGGATTGGAATTCACCCCTCCACTTT. Protein product: CASSPSRDWNSPLHF. V gene TRBV4-3 combines with J gene TRBJ1-6; tentatively, D is TRBD1 (5 bases). The CDR3 runs to 15 residues. The germline CDR1 and CDR2 sequences are LGHNA and YSLEER. Trimming pared 4 bases from V and 7 bases from J, leaving 14 bases between.

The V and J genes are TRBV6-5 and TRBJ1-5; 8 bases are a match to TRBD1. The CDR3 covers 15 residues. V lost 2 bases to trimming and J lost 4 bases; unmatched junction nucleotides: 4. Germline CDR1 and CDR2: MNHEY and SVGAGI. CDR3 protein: CASSYRTGRNQPQHF. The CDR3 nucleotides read TGTGCCAGCAGTTACCGGACAGGGAGGAATCAGCCCCAGCATTTT.

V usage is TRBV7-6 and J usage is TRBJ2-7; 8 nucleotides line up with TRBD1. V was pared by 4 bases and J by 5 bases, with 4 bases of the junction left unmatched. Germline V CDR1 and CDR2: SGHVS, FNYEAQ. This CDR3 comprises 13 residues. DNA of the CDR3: TGTGCCAGCAGCTATGACAGGGGCCACGAGCAGTACTTC. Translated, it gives CASSYDRGHEQYF.

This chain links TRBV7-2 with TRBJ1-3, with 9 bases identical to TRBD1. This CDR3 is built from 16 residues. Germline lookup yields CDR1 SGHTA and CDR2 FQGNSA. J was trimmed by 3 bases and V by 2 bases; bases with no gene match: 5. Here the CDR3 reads CASSLLGQGLGNTIYF. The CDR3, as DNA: TGTGCCAGCAGCTTACTGGGACAGGGCCTTGGAAACACCATATATTTT.

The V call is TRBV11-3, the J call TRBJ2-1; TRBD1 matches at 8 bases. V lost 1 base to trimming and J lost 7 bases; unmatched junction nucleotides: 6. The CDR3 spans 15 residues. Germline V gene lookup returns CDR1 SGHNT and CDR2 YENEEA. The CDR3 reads CASSLAQGAWNEQFF. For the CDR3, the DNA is TGTGCCAGCAGCTTAGCTCAGGGGGCGTGGAATGAGCAGTTCTTC.

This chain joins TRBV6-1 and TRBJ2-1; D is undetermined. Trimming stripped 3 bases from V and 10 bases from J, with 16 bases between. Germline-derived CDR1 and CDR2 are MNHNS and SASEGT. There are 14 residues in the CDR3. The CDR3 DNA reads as TGTGCCAGCAGTGACCTACCCCTGGTAGAAGAGCAGTTCTTC. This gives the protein CASSDLPLVEEQFF.

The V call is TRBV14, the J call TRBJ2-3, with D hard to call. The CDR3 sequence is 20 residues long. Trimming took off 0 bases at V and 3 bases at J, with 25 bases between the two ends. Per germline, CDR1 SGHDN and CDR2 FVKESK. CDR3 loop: CASSQDVESFWIESTDTQYF. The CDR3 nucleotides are TGTGCCAGCAGCCAAGATGTGGAGAGTTTCTGGATTGAGTCGACAGATACGCAGTATTTT.

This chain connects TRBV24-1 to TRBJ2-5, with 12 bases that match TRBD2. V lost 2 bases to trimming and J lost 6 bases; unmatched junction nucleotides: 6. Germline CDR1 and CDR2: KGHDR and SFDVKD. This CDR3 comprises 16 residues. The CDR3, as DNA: TGTGCCACCAGTGATTATCCTAGCGGGGGGGAGCAGACCCAGTACTTC. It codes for CATSDYPSGGEQTQYF.

Written as DNA, the CDR3 is TGCGCCAGCAGCTCCACAGCTGAAGCTTTCTTT. Encoded protein: CASSSTAEAFF. The V gene is TRBV5-1, the J gene TRBJ1-1; D gene unclear. The germline V gene encodes CDR1 SGHRS and CDR2 YFSETQ. This CDR3 spans 11 amino acids. Trimming shortened V by 3 bases and J by 6 bases, and 6 bases separated the two germline ends.

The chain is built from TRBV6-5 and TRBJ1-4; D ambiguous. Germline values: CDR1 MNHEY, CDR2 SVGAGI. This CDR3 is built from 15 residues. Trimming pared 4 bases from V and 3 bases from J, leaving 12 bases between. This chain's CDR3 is CASSLTRGSNEKLFF. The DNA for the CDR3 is TGTGCCAGCAGTTTAACGAGAGGTTCTAATGAAAAACTGTTTTTT.

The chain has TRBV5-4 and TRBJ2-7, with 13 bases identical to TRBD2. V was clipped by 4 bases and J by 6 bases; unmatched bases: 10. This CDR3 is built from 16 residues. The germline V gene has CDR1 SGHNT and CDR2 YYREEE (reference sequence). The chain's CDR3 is CASSPTLAGGPLEQYF. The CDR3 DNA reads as TGTGCCAGCAGCCCGACACTAGCGGGGGGGCCGCTCGAGCAGTACTTC.

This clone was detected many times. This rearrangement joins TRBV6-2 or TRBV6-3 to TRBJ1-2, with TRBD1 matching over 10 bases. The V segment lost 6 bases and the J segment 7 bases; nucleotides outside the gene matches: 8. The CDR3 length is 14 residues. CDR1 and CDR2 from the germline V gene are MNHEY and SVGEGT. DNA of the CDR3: TGTGCCAGCAGCCGCCGGGACAGGGGAGGTGGCTACACCTTC. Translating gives CASSRRDRGGGYTF.